This T cell receptor (beta chain) was sequenced in a study of untreated major depressive disorder. The method was immunoSEQ multiplex PCR; TCRdb's version includes in-frame clones alone and lacks a portion of them. The table shows about 21,000 clones, with roughly 89% occurring only once. As concerns this clone: As yet, its antigen is unknown.

Broader study findings: CD4+ T cells from depressed patients used TRBV05-01 (Vbeta 5.1) more often than controls.

For sex, age, current smoking status and body mass index, every depressed patient had a pairwise-matched non-depressed control. The donors were all European-descended. Magnetic negative selection enriched CD4+ T cells from thawed PBMCs. CDR1 and CDR2 from the germline V gene are SGHDN and FVKESK. V lost 5 bases, J lost 6 bases, and 11 bases lay in between. This CDR3 spans 14 amino acids. This clonotype originated in a woman between 40 and 50 years old in good health. This chain joins TRBV14 and TRBJ1-6; D unresolved. Sequencing was carried out using CD4+ T cells from PBMCs. The CDR3 loop reads CASSFDHPNSPLHF. The CDR3 DNA follows: TGTGCCAGCAGCTTTGACCACCCTAATTCACCCCTCCACTTT.